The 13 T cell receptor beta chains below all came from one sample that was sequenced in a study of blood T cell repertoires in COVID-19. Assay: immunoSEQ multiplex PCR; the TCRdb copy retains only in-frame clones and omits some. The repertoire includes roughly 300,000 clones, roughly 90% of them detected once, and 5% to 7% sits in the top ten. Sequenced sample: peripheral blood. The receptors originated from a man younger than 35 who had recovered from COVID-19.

CDR3: CASSWDTDAYGYTF. The DNA for the CDR3 is TGTGCCAGCAGTTGGGACACCGACGCCTATGGCTACACCTTC. The chain recombines TRBV7-9 with TRBJ1-2, with a possible D match to TRBD1 (6 bases). The germline V gene has CDR1 SEHNR and CDR2 FQNEAQ (reference sequence). This CDR3 comprises 14 residues. V was shortened by 6 bases and J by 4 bases, with 15 bases between the two germline ends.

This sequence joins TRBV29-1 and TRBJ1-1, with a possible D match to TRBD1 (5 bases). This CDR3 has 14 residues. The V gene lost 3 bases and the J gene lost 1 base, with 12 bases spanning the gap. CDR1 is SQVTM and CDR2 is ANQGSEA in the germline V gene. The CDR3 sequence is CSVEGRTTNTEAFF. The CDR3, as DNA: TGCAGCGTTGAGGGTCGGACAACGAACACTGAAGCTTTCTTT.

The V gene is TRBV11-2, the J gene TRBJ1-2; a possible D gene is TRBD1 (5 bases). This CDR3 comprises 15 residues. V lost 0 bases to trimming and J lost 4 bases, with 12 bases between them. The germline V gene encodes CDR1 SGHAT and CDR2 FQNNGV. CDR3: CASSLEDRHPYGYTF. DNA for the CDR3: TGTGCCAGCAGCTTAGAAGACAGACACCCCTATGGCTACACCTTC.

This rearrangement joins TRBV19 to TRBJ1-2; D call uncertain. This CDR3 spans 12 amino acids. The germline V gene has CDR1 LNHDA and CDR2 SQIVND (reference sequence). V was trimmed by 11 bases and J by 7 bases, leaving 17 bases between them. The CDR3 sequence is CAAGGPSGGYTF. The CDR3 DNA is TGTGCCGCCGGAGGGCCCTCGGGTGGCTACACCTTC.

This CDR3 is CASSLGPSDRGLDTQYF. CDR3 in DNA: TGTGCCAGCAGCTTAGGGCCCTCGGACAGGGGATTGGATACGCAGTATTTT. V gene TRBV7-3 combines with J gene TRBJ2-3; 9 bases line up with TRBD1. The germline V gene has CDR1 SGHTA and CDR2 FQGTGA. The CDR3 runs to 17 residues. The trim removed 2 bases at V and 6 bases at J, leaving 12 bases unmatched.

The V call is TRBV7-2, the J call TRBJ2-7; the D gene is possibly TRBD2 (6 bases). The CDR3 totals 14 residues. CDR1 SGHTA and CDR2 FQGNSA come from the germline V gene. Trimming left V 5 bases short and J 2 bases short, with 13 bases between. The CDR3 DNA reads TGTGCCAGCAGCACGGAGCCGGGGGCCTACGAGCAGTACTTC. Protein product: CASSTEPGAYEQYF.

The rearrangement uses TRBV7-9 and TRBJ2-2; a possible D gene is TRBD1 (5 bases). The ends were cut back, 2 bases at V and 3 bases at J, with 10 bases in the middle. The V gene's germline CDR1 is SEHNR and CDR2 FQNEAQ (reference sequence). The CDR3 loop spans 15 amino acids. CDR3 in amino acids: CASSLLGAYTGELFF. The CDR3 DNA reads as TGTGCCAGCAGCTTACTAGGGGCTTACACCGGGGAGCTGTTTTTT.

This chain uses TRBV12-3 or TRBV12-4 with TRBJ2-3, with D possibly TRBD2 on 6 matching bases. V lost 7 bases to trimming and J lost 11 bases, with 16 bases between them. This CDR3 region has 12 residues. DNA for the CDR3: TGTGCCAGCACCAGCCGTTGGGGACTGCAGTATTTT. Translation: CASTSRWGLQYF.

The CDR3 sequence is CASSTRTGYYEQYF. The CDR3 DNA is TGTGCCAGCAGTACTAGGACAGGATACTACGAGCAGTACTTC. The J gene is TRBJ2-7, the V gene TRBV27, with TRBD1 matching 7 bases. Germline V gives CDR1 MNHEY, CDR2 SMNVEV (reference sequence). The CDR3 loop spans 14 amino acids. J gave up 3 bases and V 5 bases, and 7 bases lay outside the gene matches.

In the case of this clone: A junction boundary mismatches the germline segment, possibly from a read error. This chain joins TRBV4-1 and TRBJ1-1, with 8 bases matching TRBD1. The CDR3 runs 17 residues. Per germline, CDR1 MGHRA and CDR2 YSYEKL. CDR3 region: CASRQGPGQAFDTEAFF. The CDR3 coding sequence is TGCGCCAGCAGACAAGGCCCGGGACAGGCCTTCGACACTGAAGCTTTCTTT.

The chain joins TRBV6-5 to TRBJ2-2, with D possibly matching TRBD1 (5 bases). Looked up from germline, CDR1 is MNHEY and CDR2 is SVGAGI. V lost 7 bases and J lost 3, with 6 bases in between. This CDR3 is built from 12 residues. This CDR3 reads CASTGYTGELFF. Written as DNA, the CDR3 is TGTGCCAGCACAGGGTACACCGGGGAGCTGTTTTTT.

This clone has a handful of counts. CDR3 in DNA: TGTGCCAGCAATCTAGCCCCCTCCTCCTACGAGCAGTACTTC. Protein sequence: CASNLAPSSYEQYF. The chain employs TRBV2 and TRBJ2-7; D perhaps matches TRBD2 (5 bases). Trimming removed 7 bases at V and 0 bases at J, with 13 bases between. The CDR3 runs 14 residues. CDR1 SNHLY and CDR2 FYNNEI come from the germline V gene.

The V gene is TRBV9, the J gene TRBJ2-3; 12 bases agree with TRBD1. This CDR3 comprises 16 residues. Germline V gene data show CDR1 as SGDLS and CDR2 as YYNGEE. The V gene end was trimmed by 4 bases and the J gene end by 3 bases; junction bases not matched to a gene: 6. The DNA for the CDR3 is TGTGCCAGCAGCCACGGGACAGGGGGCTGGACAGATACGCAGTATTTT. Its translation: CASSHGTGGWTDTQYF.